The rows below give T cell receptor beta chains drawn from one sample of a study of identifying expanded T cells in peripheral blood. Measured with immunoSEQ multiplex PCR; TCRdb has only the in-frame clones, and not every one. Of 70,000 to 95,000 clones listed, approximately 91% were seen once; the top ten hold around 3.8%. Sequencing input: blood. The receptors were gathered from a person between 18 and 75 years old in good health. Each CDR3 is given with its conserved first and last residue. D genes are given only for firm matches. Part of the rows lack a size; the others show once, few, many or a class for expanded clones.

CASAPTTLVGGAGDTQYF	TGTGCCAGCGCACCAACAACTTTAGTCGGGGGGGCGGGAGATACGCAGTATTTT	TRBD2	once	TRBV5-4	TRBJ2-3
CASSSGQGSLYEQYF	TGCGCCAGCAGCTCTGGACAGGGGTCCCTCTACGAGCAGTACTTC	TRBD1	NA	TRBV5-1	TRBJ2-7
CASSQEESLAKNIQYF	TGCGCCAGCAGCCAAGAAGAATCCCTAGCCAAAAACATTCAGTACTTC	NA	NA	TRBV4-1	TRBJ2-4
CASSARTPYSGNTIYF	TGTGCCAGCAGCGCCCGGACACCTTACTCTGGAAACACCATATATTTT	NA	NA	TRBV9	TRBJ1-3
CASSSLINTDTQYF	TGTGCCAGCAGTTCCCTAATAAACACAGATACGCAGTATTTT	NA	NA	TRBV27	TRBJ2-3
CATELAPSYEQYF	TGTGCCACCGAACTAGCGCCGTCCTACGAGCAGTACTTC	TRBD2	NA	TRBV28	TRBJ2-7
CASSSESEAFF	TGCGCCAGCAGCTCTGAGTCTGAAGCTTTCTTT	NA	NA	TRBV5-1	TRBJ1-1
CAISEGTGHRDGYTF	TGTGCCATCAGTGAGGGGACAGGCCATCGGGATGGCTACACCTTC	TRBD1	NA	TRBV10-3	TRBJ1-2
CASRTGLAGTDTQYF	TGTGCCAGCAGGACGGGACTAGCGGGCACAGATACGCAGTATTTT	TRBD2	NA	TRBV6-6	TRBJ2-3
CSVLPRTGQETQYF	TGCAGCGTTCTCCCCCGGACAGGGCAAGAGACCCAGTACTTC	TRBD1	NA	TRBV29-1	TRBJ2-5
CASSYVSGGNQPQHF	TGTGCCAGCAGTTACGTTTCAGGGGGTAATCAGCCCCAGCATTTT	TRBD1	NA	TRBV6-6	TRBJ1-5
CASSEYGDTQYF	TGTGCCAGCAGTGAGTACGGAGATACGCAGTATTTT	NA	once	TRBV2	TRBJ2-3
CASSVQTYEQYF	TGTGCCAGCAGTGTCCAGACCTACGAGCAGTACTTC	NA	few	TRBV2	TRBJ2-7
CASSLAGGRGEQYF	TGTGCCAGCAGCTTGGCCGGGGGGCGGGGAGAGCAGTACTTC	NA	NA	TRBV5-4	TRBJ2-7
CAISETQGTSTDTQYF	TGTGCCATCAGTGAAACGCAGGGTACTAGCACAGATACGCAGTATTTT	NA	NA	TRBV10-3	TRBJ2-3
CASSLNPAGGPETQYF	TGTGCCAGCAGCTTAAATCCAGCGGGGGGGCCGGAGACCCAGTACTTC	TRBD2	NA	TRBV7-3	TRBJ2-5
CASSLGAGGTTYEQYF	TGTGCCAGCAGTTTAGGAGCGGGGGGGACTACCTACGAGCAGTACTTC	TRBD2	NA	TRBV28	TRBJ2-7
CASSYRGRANEKLFF	TGTGCCAGCAGTTACCGGGGGCGGGCTAATGAAAAACTGTTTTTT	NA	NA	TRBV6-5	TRBJ1-4
CASSHFDRYEETQYF	TGTGCCAGCAGCCATTTCGACAGATACGAAGAGACCCAGTACTTC	NA	NA	TRBV7-8	TRBJ2-5
CASSLGLAGGRETQYF	TGTGCCAGCAGCTTAGGGCTAGCGGGGGGGAGAGAGACCCAGTACTTC	TRBD2	NA	TRBV11-2	TRBJ2-5
CASTLGAGTDTQYF	TGTGCCAGCACCCTAGGTGCGGGCACAGATACGCAGTATTTT	NA	NA	TRBV28	TRBJ2-3
CAIIPWARSYEQYF	TGTGCCATCATTCCCTGGGCCAGGTCCTACGAGCAGTACTTC	NA	NA	TRBV10-3	TRBJ2-7
CASSFDRVNTEAFF	TGTGCCAGCAGTTTCGACAGGGTCAACACTGAAGCTTTCTTT	TRBD1	NA	TRBV2	TRBJ1-1
CASSLDRVWFF	TGCGCCAGCAGCTTGGACAGGGTGTGGTTCTTC	NA	NA	TRBV5-1	TRBJ2-1
CASSLATVNTEAFF	TGTGCCAGCAGCTTAGCCACGGTGAACACTGAAGCTTTCTTT	NA	NA	TRBV7-2	TRBJ1-1
CASSRSMPDTSYEQYF	TGTGCCAGCAGCCGGTCAATGCCAGACACATCCTACGAGCAGTACTTC	NA	once	TRBV7-2	TRBJ2-7
CASSLGRGAYEQYF	TGTGCCAGCAGCTTAGGGCGGGGGGCCTACGAGCAGTACTTC	TRBD2	NA	TRBV11-2	TRBJ2-7
CASSLRRTNPTDTQYF	TGTGCCAGCAGCTTACGTCGGACCAACCCCACAGATACGCAGTATTTT	NA	few	TRBV7-2	TRBJ2-3
CASGTRWTGIGEQYF	TGTGCCAGCGGAACCCGGTGGACAGGGATCGGCGAGCAGTACTTC	TRBD1	NA	TRBV27	TRBJ2-7
CASSLTRVNTEAFF	TGTGCCAGCAGTTTAACACGGGTGAACACTGAAGCTTTCTTT	NA	NA	TRBV28	TRBJ1-1
CASSRASGVDYGYTF	TGTGCCAGTAGTAGGGCAAGCGGAGTTGACTATGGCTACACCTTC	NA	few	TRBV19	TRBJ1-2
CASSSFTEAFF	TGTGCCAGCAGCTCGTTCACTGAAGCTTTCTTT	NA	NA	TRBV27	TRBJ1-1
CASSLRAGVGYNEQFF	TGTGCCAGCAGCTTAAGAGCGGGAGTAGGCTACAATGAGCAGTTCTTC	TRBD2	NA	TRBV11-2	TRBJ2-1
CATSRLRGQGANQPQHF	TGTGCCACCAGCAGGCTGCGGGGACAGGGGGCCAATCAGCCCCAGCATTTT	TRBD1	NA	TRBV15	TRBJ1-5
CASQAGDGYEQYF	TGTGCCAGCCAAGCGGGAGACGGGTACGAGCAGTACTTC	TRBD2	NA	TRBV28	TRBJ2-7
CATSRDIRDWDNQPQHF	TGTGCCACCAGCAGAGATATCAGGGATTGGGACAATCAGCCCCAGCATTTT	NA	NA	TRBV15	TRBJ1-5
CASSSGWGRDRGNEQYF	TGTGCCAGCAGCTCCGGCTGGGGCCGGGACAGGGGTAACGAGCAGTACTTC	TRBD1	NA	TRBV11-2	TRBJ2-7
CASSQAGNTQYF	TGTGCCAGCAGCCAAGCGGGAAATACGCAGTATTTT	TRBD2	NA	TRBV7-2	TRBJ2-3
CATSRERAGDRTGELFF	TGTGCCACCAGCAGAGAGCGAGCGGGAGATAGGACCGGGGAGCTGTTTTTT	TRBD2	NA	TRBV15	TRBJ2-2
CASSYGTDTQYF	TGTGCCAGCAGTTACGGCACAGATACGCAGTATTTT	NA	NA	TRBV6-6	TRBJ2-3
CASSQAGGDGTGELFF	TGTGCCAGCAGTCAGGCCGGGGGCGACGGCACCGGGGAGCTGTTTTTT	NA	NA	TRBV6-4	TRBJ2-2
CASSPHRGYEQFF	TGTGCCAGCAGTCCCCATCGAGGGTATGAGCAGTTCTTC	NA	NA	TRBV6-5	TRBJ2-1
CASSLDLFLNTEAFF	TGTGCCAGCAGCTTGGATTTATTCCTGAACACTGAAGCTTTCTTT	NA	NA	TRBV7-2	TRBJ1-1
CASTSGPGQNTEAFF	TGTGCCAGCACCTCAGGACCAGGGCAGAACACTGAAGCTTTCTTT	NA	NA	TRBV5-6	TRBJ1-1
CASSPLAGGLQETQYF	TGCGCCAGCAGTCCTCTAGCGGGCGGTCTTCAAGAGACCCAGTACTTC	TRBD2	few	TRBV4-1	TRBJ2-5
CASSLSGQGLGETQYF	TGTGCCAGCAGCTTGTCAGGACAGGGGCTTGGGGAGACCCAGTACTTC	TRBD1	NA	TRBV5-4	TRBJ2-5
CASSTGQGPFTLHF	TGTGCCAGCAGCACCGGACAGGGGCCCTTCACCCTCCACTTT	TRBD1	few	TRBV5-6	TRBJ1-6
CASSSPQRGSYGYTF	TGTGCCAGCAGTTCCCCGCAAAGGGGCAGCTATGGCTACACCTTC	NA	NA	TRBV28	TRBJ1-2
CASSEKDGAGGEKLFF	TGTGCCAGCAGTGAAAAGGATGGGGCAGGGGGTGAAAAACTGTTTTTT	TRBD1	NA	TRBV6-1	TRBJ1-4
CASSPKIPGEQFF	TGCGCCAGCAGCCCGAAGATCCCCGGTGAGCAGTTCTTC	NA	NA	TRBV5-1	TRBJ2-1
CASSYAEGSYEQYF	TGTGCCAGCTCATACGCGGAAGGCTCCTACGAGCAGTACTTC	NA	NA	TRBV18	TRBJ2-7
CASSPSFGGGETQYF	TGTGCCAGCAGCCCCTCTTTTGGGGGTGGAGAGACCCAGTACTTC	NA	NA	TRBV4-2	TRBJ2-5
CASSQDWTGGAETQYF	TGCGCCAGCAGCCAAGATTGGACAGGGGGCGCGGAGACCCAGTACTTC	TRBD1	NA	TRBV4-1	TRBJ2-5
CAWSNGGYGYTF	TGTGCCTGGAGTAATGGGGGGTATGGCTACACCTTC	NA	few	TRBV30	TRBJ1-2
CASSEARGQSNQPQHF	TGTGCCAGCAGTGAAGCGCGGGGACAAAGCAATCAGCCCCAGCATTTT	NA	NA	TRBV2	TRBJ1-5